The entry that follows covers one TCR beta chain sequence. The authors' processing: Quantification of nucleated cells was approximated via reference gene primer amplification. The method was immunoSEQ multiplex PCR; TCRdb's version includes in-frame clones alone and lacks a portion of them. V and J calls and clone size are copied from that table; D and trimming were computed from the DNA. This sample yields 390,000 or so clones, of which 85% to 90% are seen a single time; approximately 10% belongs to the top ten. This specimen belongs to a study of blood T cell repertoires in COVID-19. Study-wide context: Acute and convalescent COVID-19 specimens originated in the United States, Italy and Spain.

The study assigned cohorts using participant-reported clinical history. Cohort 3 donors were reported recovered after two negative PCRs, clearance, or symptom resolution. The CDR3 sequence is 14 residues long. CDR1 MNHEY and CDR2 SMNVEV come from the germline V gene (reference sequence). Trimming stripped 6 bases from V and 7 bases from J, with 13 bases between. V usage is TRBV27 and J usage is TRBJ1-6, with no clear D. Specimen: PBMCs or T cells enriched from blood (not recorded which). The sequence was obtained from a woman aged 50 to 60 who had recovered from COVID-19. The CDR3 DNA follows: TGTGCCAGCAGGCGTATAATTGAGAATTCACCCCTCCACTTT. The encoded protein is CASRRIIENSPLHF.